This T cell receptor (beta chain) was sequenced in a study of T cells in localized non-small cell lung cancer. Only in-frame clones appear in the TCRdb table, and some are missing; sequencing was by immunoSEQ multiplex PCR. Of about 33,000 clones listed, around 90% are singletons. Whole-study findings and limits: Uninvolved adjacent lung showed the highest T cell clonality, exceeding tumor. Sequencing was limited to one tumor region, leaving the possibility of heterogeneity open. Of the top 100 tumor clones, median approximately 60 were in adjacent lung, 25 to 35 among its top 100. A higher density of T cells in blood coincided with extended overall survival.

Comments on this clone: No antigen is known for it.

Deletions cut 8 bases from V and 5 bases from J, with 15 bases between. The CDR3 is 13 amino acids. The germline V gene has CDR1 LNHDA and CDR2 SQIVND (reference sequence). The specimen comprised peripheral blood, sampled before any cancer treatment. This clonotype was sampled from a man between 40 and 70 years old with stage I lung adenocarcinoma. The chain couples TRBV19 to TRBJ2-5; D is possibly TRBD1 (7 bases). The CDR3 is CASQGGFRETQYF. The CDR3 nucleotides are TGTGCCAGTCAGGGGGGTTTTAGGGAGACCCAGTACTTC.